This TCR beta chain was found in a study of T cell responses to AZD1222 COVID-19 vaccine. As regards this clone: Its antigen remains unidentified.

Clones were sequenced by immunoSEQ multiplex PCR, and TCRdb holds only the in-frame ones, with some missing. This table has about 150,000 clones, 90% to 95% appearing once. Overall study findings and caveats: It should be noted that donors were predominantly white British and more often female, and clonal diversity was possibly underestimated. Along spike, vaccine-associated CD4 TCRs were found throughout, with dominance at 160-218 and 743-854. An increase in Spike-specific TCR breadth and depth was observed after two AZD1222 doses. The number of AZD1222 recipients seropositive at baseline was only five to seven.

V shed 2 bases and J shed 5 bases, with 11 bases lying between them. The CDR3 loop spans 14 amino acids. Germline V gene lookup returns CDR1 SEHNR and CDR2 FQNEAQ (reference sequence). The chain has TRBV7-9 and TRBJ2-3, with no clear D. This clonotype originated in an adult who received the AZD1222 COVID-19 vaccine. The sample in question was peripheral blood, obtained 28 days after the second AZD1222 dose. CDR3 DNA: TGTGCCAGCAGCTTACCCAGCCCAGTAGATACGCAGTATTTT. This gives the protein CASSLPSPVDTQYF.